This record covers a single T cell receptor (beta chain). The antigen is not known. The data stem from a study of shared clonotypes between healthy human individuals. Looking at the study overall: Per-donor plates numbered three CD4 naive, three CD4 memory, two CD8 naive and one CD8 memory. Study-wide findings and caveats: Enrolling few donors narrowed the genetic and exposure-history diversity that was represented.

The germline V gene encodes CDR1 SEHNR and CDR2 FQNEAQ (reference sequence). V was clipped by 1 base and J by 8 bases, with 14 bases between them. The CDR3 runs 14 residues. Each of the donors was a healthy adult who was HIV-negative and had not had a recent acute infection or vaccination. Deep-level settings were used for running the assay. The data were produced by immunoSEQ multiplex PCR, yet TCRdb's version contains in-frame clones alone and is incomplete. This repertoire shows more than 1.2 million clones, roughly 98.5% found once; its top ten account for approximately 0.4%. V and J are TRBV7-9 and TRBJ1-2, with a tentative D call TRBD1 (5 bases). Sequencing input: naive CD4+ T cells sorted from blood. As for subset: CD45RA+ positively selected. The clonotype originates from a man under 40 in good health. The CDR3 protein is CASSLDGTAQGYTF. CDR3 sequence (DNA): TGTGCCAGCAGCTTAGATGGGACGGCTCAGGGCTACACCTTC.